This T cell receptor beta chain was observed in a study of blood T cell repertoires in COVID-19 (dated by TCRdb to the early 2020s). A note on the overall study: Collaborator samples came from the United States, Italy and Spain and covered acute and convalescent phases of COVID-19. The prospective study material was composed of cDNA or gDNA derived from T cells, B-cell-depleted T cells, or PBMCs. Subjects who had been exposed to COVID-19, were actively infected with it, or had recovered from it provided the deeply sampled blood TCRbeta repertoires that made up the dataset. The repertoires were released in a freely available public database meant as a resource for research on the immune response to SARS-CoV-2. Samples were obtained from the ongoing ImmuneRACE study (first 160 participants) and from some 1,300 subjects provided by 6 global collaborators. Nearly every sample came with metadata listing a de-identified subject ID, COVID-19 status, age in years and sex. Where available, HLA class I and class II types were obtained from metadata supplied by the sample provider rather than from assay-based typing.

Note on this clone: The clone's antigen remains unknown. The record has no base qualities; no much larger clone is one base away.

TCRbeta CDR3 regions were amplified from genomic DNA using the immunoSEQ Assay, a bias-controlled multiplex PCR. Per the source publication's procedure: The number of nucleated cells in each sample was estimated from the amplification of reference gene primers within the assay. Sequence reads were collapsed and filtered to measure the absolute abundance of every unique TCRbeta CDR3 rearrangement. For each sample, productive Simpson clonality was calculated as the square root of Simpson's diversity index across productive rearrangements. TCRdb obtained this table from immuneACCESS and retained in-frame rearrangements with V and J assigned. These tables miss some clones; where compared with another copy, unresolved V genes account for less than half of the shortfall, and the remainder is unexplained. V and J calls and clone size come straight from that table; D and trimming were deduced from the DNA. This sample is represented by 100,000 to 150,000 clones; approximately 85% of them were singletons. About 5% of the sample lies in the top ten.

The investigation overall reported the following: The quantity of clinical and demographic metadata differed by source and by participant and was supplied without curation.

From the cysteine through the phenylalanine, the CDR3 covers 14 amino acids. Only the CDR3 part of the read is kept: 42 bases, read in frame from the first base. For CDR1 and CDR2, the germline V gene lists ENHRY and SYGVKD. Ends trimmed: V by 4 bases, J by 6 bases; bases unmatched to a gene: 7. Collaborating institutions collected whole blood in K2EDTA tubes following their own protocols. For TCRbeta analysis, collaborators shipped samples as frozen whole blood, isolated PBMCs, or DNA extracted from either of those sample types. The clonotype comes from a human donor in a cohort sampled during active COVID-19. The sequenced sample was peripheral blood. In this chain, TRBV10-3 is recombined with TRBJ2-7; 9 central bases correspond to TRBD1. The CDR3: CAISGGTGMGEQYF. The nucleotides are TGTGCCATCAGTGGAGGGACAGGGATGGGCGAGCAGTACTTC.